A selection of T cell receptor beta chains follows, all from one sample in a study of blood T cells in healthy people across ages. Each CDR3 protein is one row after TCRdb ran MiXCR on the 5' RACE reads. This table has more than 900,000 distinct CDR3 sequences, almost 25% appearing once. This same sample was also taken into another study, of T cells of mothers and their children.

Sequences were obtained from blood. The source is a girl between 2 and 10 years old in good health. Both conserved end residues are part of each CDR3.

v_call: TRBV27
cdr3_aa: CASSLTGSPYEQYF

v_call: TRBV7-2
cdr3_aa: CASRRWGTIYF

v_call: TRBV29-1
cdr3_aa: CSVEDWDREGPEGQYF

v_call: TRBV7-3
cdr3_aa: CASSFLGGGYTF

v_call: TRBV7-9
cdr3_aa: CASSLNVYGYTF

v_call: TRBV29-1
cdr3_aa: CSVGDGPGEQFF

v_call: TRBV20-1
cdr3_aa: CSATRPGQGHEQYF

v_call: TRBV5-1
cdr3_aa: CASRRDRDSSGYTF

v_call: TRBV27
cdr3_aa: CASSYGRGIGGPDPDTQYF

v_call: TRBV12-3/TRBV12-4
cdr3_aa: CASIGGPHWNSPLHF

v_call: TRBV7-6
cdr3_aa: CASSLGTWGIDYGYTF

v_call: TRBV13
cdr3_aa: CASRRQGQNTEAFF

v_call: TRBV7-8
cdr3_aa: CASISGTGNTYEQYF

v_call: TRBV7-2
cdr3_aa: CASSLAGGGGSRTGELFF

v_call: TRBV18
cdr3_aa: CASSRADGIYGYTF

v_call: TRBV4-2
cdr3_aa: CASSGGHSTDTQYF

v_call: TRBV3-1
cdr3_aa: CASSQMPVGNVDEQFF

v_call: TRBV6-1
cdr3_aa: CASSERRSGGVNEQFF

v_call: TRBV7-9
cdr3_aa: CASSLTIGTGAGDRHEAFF

v_call: TRBV10-2
cdr3_aa: CASSDSLYEQYF

v_call: TRBV7-8
cdr3_aa: CASTEAGDTQYF

v_call: TRBV7-2
cdr3_aa: CASSPYDSQETQYF

v_call: TRBV10-3
cdr3_aa: CTSSGDTEAFF

v_call: TRBV6-5
cdr3_aa: CASRPRTGSEQYF

v_call: TRBV12-3/TRBV12-4
cdr3_aa: CASSLYYEQYF

v_call: TRBV4-2
cdr3_aa: CASSQVGLAPYNEQFF

v_call: TRBV10-1
cdr3_aa: CASSEGGFGTDTQYF

v_call: TRBV24-1
cdr3_aa: CATSDFGDREYF

v_call: TRBV20-1
cdr3_aa: CSAREVNTQYF

v_call: TRBV18
cdr3_aa: CASSTAGTENTEAFF

v_call: TRBV7-9
cdr3_aa: CASSLRDTTYEQYF

v_call: TRBV7-6
cdr3_aa: CASSQTLPGPDTQYF

v_call: TRBV19
cdr3_aa: CASSGGLGQHF

v_call: TRBV20-1
cdr3_aa: CSARDYQFTDTQYF

v_call: TRBV10-1
cdr3_aa: CASSELIISEQYF

v_call: TRBV3-1
cdr3_aa: CASSQELRVHEQYF

v_call: TRBV4-2
cdr3_aa: CASSQVDRALNIQYF

v_call: TRBV6-5
cdr3_aa: CASSSDGSRGYTF

v_call: TRBV9
cdr3_aa: CASSLNPSSGGAGELFF

v_call: TRBV4-1
cdr3_aa: CASSHLESPEEETQYF

v_call: TRBV21-1
cdr3_aa: CAGEEAGTSGRNQETQYF

v_call: TRBV27
cdr3_aa: CASSTGLAGGGEQFF

v_call: TRBV7-2
cdr3_aa: CASSPRGRRVGDTQYF

v_call: TRBV6-5
cdr3_aa: CASSYSLGETQYF

v_call: TRBV28
cdr3_aa: CASSSRAGVQETQYF

v_call: TRBV29-1
cdr3_aa: CSVFGPSEQYF

v_call: TRBV3-1
cdr3_aa: CASSPGTAAYEQYF

v_call: TRBV7-8
cdr3_aa: CASSLGPGTPGGFF

v_call: TRBV4-3
cdr3_aa: CASSPSEQGQETQYF

v_call: TRBV27
cdr3_aa: CASTTGGNEKLFF

v_call: TRBV20-1
cdr3_aa: CSARWDGATNEKLFF

v_call: TRBV29-1
cdr3_aa: CSVGSSGDSYEQYF

v_call: TRBV7-8
cdr3_aa: CASSPIGELFF

v_call: TRBV20-1
cdr3_aa: CSAPGWSGALQETQYF

v_call: TRBV7-9
cdr3_aa: CASSPPGRGEKLFF

v_call: TRBV7-2
cdr3_aa: CASSLEGGLQETQYF

v_call: TRBV4-3
cdr3_aa: CASSLDKFSYNEQFF

v_call: TRBV5-4
cdr3_aa: CASSLWVSYGYTF